These T cell receptor beta chains were read from a single sample in a study of CD8+CD57+ T cells in acquired aplastic anemia. In TCRdb, the reads were re-called with MiXCR into one record per CDR3 protein. The sample holds more than 150,000 distinct CDR3 sequences, under 70% seen once. The source material was sorted CD4+, CD8+, or CD8+CD57+ T cells (not recorded which) from PBMCs. Every receptor here comes from a human donor with severe aplastic anemia or a healthy control (not recorded which). Both conserved end residues are part of each CDR3. Each record gives: V gene, CDR3 length, D gene, J gene, clone size, CDR3 DNA, CDR3 protein. A D gene is named only where the DNA matches it firmly. For some rows the clone size is stated as once, few or many, or as a class when expanded; others skip it.

>TRBV10-3|14|-|TRBJ1-2|-
TGTGCCATCAGTGACGAGGCAGCTAACTATGGCTACACCTTC
CAISDEAANYGYTF
>TRBV20-1|13|-|TRBJ2-4|-
TGCAGTGCCAACCCCACAGGTCAAGGGATTCAGTACTTC
CSANPTGQGIQYF
>TRBV2|15|TRBD1|TRBJ1-2|many
TGTGCCAGCCCAAATCCGGGACAGGAGTCCTATGGCTACACCTTC
CASPNPGQESYGYTF
>TRBV4-1|14|-|TRBJ2-5|-
TGCGCCAGCAGCTTCGATCGGGGTGGAGAGACCCAGTACTTC
CASSFDRGGETQYF
>TRBV29-1|14|TRBD1|TRBJ2-7|once
TGCAGTGCTACCCCGGGACAGGGGCCCTACGAGCAGTACTTC
CSATPGQGPYEQYF
>TRBV2|12|-|TRBJ2-7|-
TGTGCCAGCAATATGGGTTCCTACGAGCAGTACTTC
CASNMGSYEQYF
>TRBV13|13|-|TRBJ2-2|-
TGTGCCAGCAGCCTCGGGAGTACCGGGGAGCTGTTTTTT
CASSLGSTGELFF
>TRBV7-6|12|-|TRBJ2-1|-
TGTGCCAGCAGCCTTTCAAACAATGAGCAGTTCTTC
CASSLSNNEQFF
>TRBV7-9|14|-|TRBJ1-5|-
TGTGCCAGCAGTCCAGACAGTTACAATCAGCCCCAGCATTTT
CASSPDSYNQPQHF
>TRBV19|14|-|TRBJ2-5|-
TGTGCCAGTAGCCTCCGGCAGGGGCGTAGGACCCAGTACTTC
CASSLRQGRRTQYF
>TRBV15|13|TRBD1|TRBJ1-1|many
TGTGCCACCAGCAGAGTGGAGGGGGCTTGGGCTTTCTTT
CATSRVEGAWAFF
>TRBV7-8|18|TRBD1|TRBJ2-7|-
TGTGCCAGCAGCCCGGAGGGGTCTGGGACAGGGGGAACCTACGAGCAGTACTTC
CASSPEGSGTGGTYEQYF
>TRBV5-6|14|-|TRBJ1-4|-
TGTGCCAGCAGCTTGGGGCTCCTCAGGGGAAAACTGTTTTTT
CASSLGLLRGKLFF
>TRBV24-1|14|-|TRBJ1-2|few
TGTGCCACCACTAGGACAGCCACTAACTATGGCTACACCTTC
CATTRTATNYGYTF
>TRBV20-1|13|-|TRBJ2-3|-
TGCAGTGCCAGAGCGGTGAGCACAGATACGCAGTATTTT
CSARAVSTDTQYF
>TRBV20-1|14|TRBD2|TRBJ2-5|-
TGCAGTGCTAGTACTAGCGGGGTTAAAGAGACCCAGTACTTC
CSASTSGVKETQYF
>TRBV7-9|16|-|TRBJ2-1|-
TGTGCCAGCAGCTTAGGTGTGGGGAGACAGCTCGACGGTTCGATCTTC
CASSLGVGRQLDGSIF
>TRBV9|14|-|TRBJ1-1|-
TGTGCCAGCAGCGTGCCGGGACAGAACACTGAAGCTTTCTTT
CASSVPGQNTEAFF
>TRBV4-2|15|-|TRBJ1-3|-
TGTGCCAGCAGCCAAGAGGCGGGAGCGGGAAACACCATATATTTT
CASSQEAGAGNTIYF
>TRBV5-6|15|-|TRBJ1-3|many
TGTGCCAGCAGCTTCGGCAGGGGACCTGGAAACACCATATATTTT
CASSFGRGPGNTIYF
>TRBV4-1|16|TRBD1|TRBJ1-6|many
TGCGCCAGCAGCCAAGATGTGGGGACAGGTGGGTCACCCCTCCACTTT
CASSQDVGTGGSPLHF
>TRBV12-3/TRBV12-4|16|TRBD1|TRBJ1-6|-
TGTGCCAGCAGCGGACAGGGTGGGTCCTATAATTCACCCCTCCACTTT
CASSGQGGSYNSPLHF
>TRBV19|14|-|TRBJ1-4|many
TGTGCCAGTAGTCCCGGACTCGATTACGAAAAACTGTTTTTT
CASSPGLDYEKLFF
>TRBV7-3|14|-|TRBJ1-2|-
TGTGCCAGCAGCCCACGGGGTAGGGGCGAAGGCTACACCTTC
CASSPRGRGEGYTF
>TRBV20-1|13|-|TRBJ1-5|-
TGCAGTGCGAGGGACACCCTCGTGGAGCCCCAGCATTTT
CSARDTLVEPQHF
>TRBV5-1|12|TRBD2|TRBJ2-3|-
TGCGCCAGCAGCCCGAAGGAGCGGGAGCTTTATTTT
CASSPKERELYF
>TRBV12-3/TRBV12-4|13|-|TRBJ1-1|-
TGTGCCAGCACTACAACAGGGCGAACTGAAGCTTTCTTT
CASTTTGRTEAFF
>TRBV7-2|16|TRBD2|TRBJ2-1|-
TGTGCCAGCAGCTTAAAATGGGACTACCCATACAATGAGCAGTTCTTC
CASSLKWDYPYNEQFF
>TRBV27|16|-|TRBJ1-5|few
TGTGCCAGCAGCCCCTCGGGGGATTATAGCAATCAGCCCCAGCATTTT
CASSPSGDYSNQPQHF
>TRBV7-6|14|-|TRBJ1-4|-
TGTGCCAGTAGGTCCGAAGGGCCTAATGAAAAACTGTTTTTT
CASRSEGPNEKLFF
>TRBV20-1|12|-|TRBJ1-5|-
TGCAGTGCTAGTAGCCTGAAGGGGGTAAGGCATTTT
CSASSLKGVRHF
>TRBV29-1|15|TRBD2|TRBJ2-7|-
TGCAGCGTTGCTTTAACTAGCGGGGGATCCTACGAGCAGTACTTC
CSVALTSGGSYEQYF
>TRBV27|14|TRBD1|TRBJ1-1|-
TGTGCCAGCAGTTCTTGGGACAGGGGAATTGAAGCTTTCTTT
CASSSWDRGIEAFF
>TRBV10-2|14|-|TRBJ1-3|many
TGCGCCACAGAGACAGACCTCTCTGGAAACACCATATATTTT
CATETDLSGNTIYF
>TRBV6-1|18|-|TRBJ2-5|many
TGTGCCAGCAGTGAAGCGCCCCCGGTCGTTAAAGCACAAGAGACCCAGTACTTC
CASSEAPPVVKAQETQYF
>TRBV12-3/TRBV12-4|14|-|TRBJ2-7|many
TGTGCCAGCAGTTTACTTTCTGAAAAGGCGGAGCAGTACTTC
CASSLLSEKAEQYF
>TRBV20-1|14|-|TRBJ2-6|-
TGCAGTGCCCCGGACGCATCTGGGGCCAACGTCCTGACTTTC
CSAPDASGANVLTF
>TRBV24-1|15|-|TRBJ2-1|-
TGTGCCACCTCGCGAACAGGGTCCTCCTACAATGAGCAGTTCTTC
CATSRTGSSYNEQFF
>TRBV9|15|TRBD2|TRBJ2-2|-
TGTGCCAGCAGTGAACCAGCGGGAGGTACCGGGGAGCTGTTTTTT
CASSEPAGGTGELFF
>TRBV9|14|TRBD2|TRBJ2-7|-
TGTGCCAGCAGCGCCCTCGGGAGGTCCTACGAGCAGTACTTC
CASSALGRSYEQYF
>TRBV2|12|-|TRBJ2-1|-
TGTGCCAGCTGGGATGCGGGCAATGAGCAGTTCTTC
CASWDAGNEQFF
>TRBV10-3|15|TRBD1|TRBJ2-5|-
TGTGCCATCAGTGACCGGACAGGGCTAAAAGAGACCCAGTACTTC
CAISDRTGLKETQYF
>TRBV11-1|14|-|TRBJ2-7|many
TGTGCCAGCAGCTTGATGAGGGGAATCTACGAGCAGTACTTC
CASSLMRGIYEQYF
>TRBV4-3|16|TRBD2|TRBJ2-2|-
TGCGCCAGCAGCCAAGGACTAGCGGGGCTCTCCGGGGAGCTGTTTTTT
CASSQGLAGLSGELFF
>TRBV7-6|14|-|TRBJ2-5|-
TGTGCCAGCGGAGGGAGGGGGGGGAAGGAGACCCAGTACTTC
CASGGRGGKETQYF
>TRBV5-6|15|-|TRBJ2-5|-
TGTGCCAGCAGCTTGGGCCCCGACAGGGAGGATACCCAGTACTTC
CASSLGPDREDTQYF
>TRBV25-1|15|-|TRBJ2-3|-
TGTGCCAGCAGTGCCACAGGGGGGGGCACAGATACGCAGTATTTT
CASSATGGGTDTQYF
>TRBV15|15|-|TRBJ1-1|-
TGTGCCACCAGCAGAGATTGGGGGGGTGGTACTGAAGCTTTCTTT
CATSRDWGGGTEAFF
>TRBV19|15|-|TRBJ2-7|-
TGTGCCAGTAGTACATACCCCAGGGCGCACTACGAGCAGTACTTC
CASSTYPRAHYEQYF
>TRBV5-6|13|-|TRBJ1-1|many
TGTGCCAGCAGCTTGGAACCGGATTCTGAAGCTTTCTTT
CASSLEPDSEAFF
>TRBV7-2|13|-|TRBJ2-7|-
TGTGCCAGCAGCTTAGCCTCCAACTACGAGCAGTACTTC
CASSLASNYEQYF
>TRBV19|12|TRBD1|TRBJ2-5|-
TGTGCCAGTAGGGGACAGGGGGCGACCCAGTACTTC
CASRGQGATQYF
>TRBV19|13|-|TRBJ1-6|-
TGTGCCAGTAGTGTAACTCAGGATTCACCCCTCCACTTT
CASSVTQDSPLHF
>TRBV12-3/TRBV12-4|11|-|TRBJ2-5|-
TGTGCCAGCTCCTTTTCCCAGACCCAGTACTTC
CASSFSQTQYF
>TRBV15|12|-|TRBJ1-1|-
TGTGCCACCAGCAACACCCCCGGTGAAGCTTTCTTT
CATSNTPGEAFF